This T cell receptor (beta chain) came from a study of radiotherapy plus CTLA-4 blockade in lung cancer. This CDR3 region has 14 residues. The V end lost 5 bases, the J end lost 0 bases, and 10 bases lay between the germline ends. Germline V gene lookup returns CDR1 SNHLY and CDR2 FYNNEI. Here immunoSEQ multiplex PCR was the method, and the copy in TCRdb shows in-frame clones only, minus some. The sample yields roughly 59,000 clones, approximately 68% seen once. This receptor was taken from a human donor with non-small cell lung cancer whose response to radiotherapy plus ipilimumab could not be evaluated. The J gene is TRBJ1-1, the V gene TRBV2, with a possible D match to TRBD1 (6 bases). This specimen consisted of peripheral blood, obtained from a patient treated with radiotherapy plus ipilimumab. The CDR3 sequence: CASSLGTLNTEAFF. CDR3 coding DNA: TGTGCCAGCAGTCTAGGGACACTGAACACTGAAGCTTTCTTT. Drawing the rest from reference TRBV2 and TRBJ1-1, the complete variable domain is EPEVTQTPSHQVTQMGQEVILRCVPISNHLYFYWYRQILGQKVEFLVSFYNNEISEKSEIFDDQFSVERPDGSNFTLKIRSTKLEDSAMYFCASSLGTLNTEAFFGQGTRLTVV.